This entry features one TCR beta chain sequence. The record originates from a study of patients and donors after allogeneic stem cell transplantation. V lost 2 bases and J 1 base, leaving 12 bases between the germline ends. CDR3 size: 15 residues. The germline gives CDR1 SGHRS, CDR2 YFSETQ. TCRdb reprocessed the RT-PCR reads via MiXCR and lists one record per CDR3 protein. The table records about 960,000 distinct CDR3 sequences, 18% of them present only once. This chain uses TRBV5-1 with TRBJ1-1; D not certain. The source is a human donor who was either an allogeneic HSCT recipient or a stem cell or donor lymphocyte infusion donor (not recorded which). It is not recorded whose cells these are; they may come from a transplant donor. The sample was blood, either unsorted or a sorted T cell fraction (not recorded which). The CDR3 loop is CASSFSWNANTEAFF. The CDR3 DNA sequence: TGCGCCAGCAGCTTCTCCTGGAACGCGAACACTGAAGCTTTCTTT.